The TCR beta chain under discussion was sequenced for a study of regulatory T cells in long-lasting Graves disease (TCRdb year 2021). Regarding the study in general: In the newly diagnosed Graves' disease group, patients had been taking antithyroid drugs for less than 3 months. Patients with persistent Graves' disease were compared with patients with newly diagnosed Graves' disease using TCR sequencing and RNA sequencing of peripheral blood. The study took place in China and was registered as a clinical trial. TCR sequencing covered around 13 persistent and roughly 20 newly diagnosed Graves' disease patients, some 35 samples in total. Here is what the overall study found, with its caveats: Because the primary lesion, thyroid tissue, could not be accessed, the study looked at peripheral blood alone. A larger number of public clonotypes was shared among persistent patients (fewer than 3,000) than among newly diagnosed patients (around 970). Only the TCR beta chain was sequenced and analyzed. Compared with newly diagnosed patients, persistent Graves' disease patients had lower TCR Shannon entropy and fewer highly expanded clones, which suggests clonal expansion. The authors acknowledged the small sample size as a limitation that may reduce accuracy.

Reading the label with the study, this specimen's time point is: newly diagnosed GD, antithyroid drugs for less than 3 months. RNA was extracted from PBMCs in TRIzol for both TCR sequencing and RNA sequencing. The diagnosis of Graves' disease followed American Thyroid Association guidelines. The patients came from an endocrinology department in Xi'an, China. Each patient gave 9 to 10 milliliters of peripheral blood, collected in an EDTA anticoagulant tube. Ficoll Paque Plus density gradient separation was used to isolate PBMCs, and no additional T cell sorting was done. RNA quality was checked with an Agilent 2100 Bioanalyzer and agarose gel, and concentration with a NanoDrop 2000. This clonotype was recorded at least ten times. Its recognized antigen is unknown. No base-level quality is on record; no much larger clone is a single base apart. Libraries were prepared through multiplex PCR. Sequencer: Illumina HiSeq 4000. To build TCR beta libraries, CDR3 regions were amplified by Arm-PCR using iRepertoire HTBI primers. Before sequencing, the PCR products went through gel purification. As for the authors' bioinformatics: Gene usage analysis of CDR3 amino acid clonotypes used the 62 TRBV and approximately 13 TRBJ segments found across samples. COPE and FqMerger were used to merge the filtered high-quality paired reads into contigs. Contigs were aligned with BLAST to IMGT TRBV, TRBD and TRBJ reference genes, and CDR3 was defined per IMGT. Any clonotype with a frequency above 0.1% was counted as a highly expanded clone. Shannon entropy was used to measure repertoire diversity, and the Gini coefficient was used to measure V-J evenness. A clonotype was considered public if more than one individual shared it. TCRdb handled the public reads itself, with Q25 trimming in fastp and clone calling in MiXCR, and kept productive beta chains. Every entry covers one CDR3 protein and lists the most common genes and DNA from its rows. TCRdb's processing, not the study's, gives the V and J calls here. The sample profile shows about 530,000 distinct CDR3 sequences; more than 15% of them were found once. Jointly, the top ten make up around 25% of the sample.

The sample was also reused in another study, on T cells in Graves' hyperthyroidism and ophthalmopathy. As that second paper reports: Stable Graves' hyperthyroidism was defined as the absence of progression to ophthalmopathy over 18 months of follow-up. Hyperthyroidism patients were aged 18 to 65 years and newly diagnosed, with disease duration of less than 2 months. The study excluded patients with uncontrolled infections, other autoimmune diseases, pregnancy or lactation. Diagnoses relied on clinical symptoms, serum thyroxine and TRAb, thyroid ultrasound and orbital computed tomography. The TCR CDR3 was subjected to a first round of RT-PCR using the HTBI primer set and the Qiagen OneStep RT-PCR kit. Most expanded thyroid clonotypes (frequency above 0.001) were also detected in blood, a finding suggesting that blood repertoires may reflect thyroid immune responses. A 13 V-J signature model separated ophthalmopathy from stable hyperthyroidism, with 87.88% sensitivity and 81.08% specificity in cross-validation and 80%/75% in testing. In validation, progression to ophthalmopathy was predicted by the model with nearly 71% sensitivity and about 72% specificity, a median of around 5.9 months before onset. To identify distinguishing TCR V-J signatures, a discovery cohort of around 100 patients was used, comprising 40 to 45 with Graves' ophthalmopathy and approximately 58 with stable Graves' hyperthyroidism. Whether ophthalmopathy could be predicted prospectively was tested in an independent validation cohort made up of under 20 hyperthyroidism patients plus 17 patients who later progressed to ophthalmopathy. The roughly 100 discovery patients were randomly divided into training and test sets at a 7:3 ratio. Thyroid tissue and blood T-cell repertoires from over 5 Graves' hyperthyroidism patients were also compared in the study. Following sampling, methimazole starting at 30 mg daily was given to hyperthyroidism patients, and high-dose intravenous methylprednisolone was given to ophthalmopathy patients. Libraries were constructed in a second round of multiplex PCR, after which size selection and purification were carried out. The libraries were sequenced on an Illumina HiSeq2000 using paired-end 100 bp reads. SOAPnuke was used to process the raw data, throwing out any read that contained adapters or uncalled bases, had a mean Phred below 15, or lacked an exact constant-primer or identifier match. COPE v1.2.5 was used to merge the high-quality paired reads, and each unique nucleotide sequence was defined as a clonotype. Clonotypes were aligned to IMGT TRBV, TRBD and TRBJ reference segments using MiTCR v1.1. Analysis was restricted to V-J combinations with a frequency above 0.0001, which covered 98% to 99.2% of repertoires. A TCS score was defined as the ratio of F50 (clonal expansion) to E x V (chaos), with BLOSUM62-based TCRdist applied between CDR3 peptides within each V-J. Welch's t-statistics and random forest reduced roughly 530 V-J features to 13, which were used in a naive Bayes classifier (R e1071). Sample size was not statistically predetermined, and investigators were not blinded to group allocation. TCR Vbeta CDR3 sequencing of some 140 peripheral blood samples (over 40 ophthalmopathy, around 80 hyperthyroidism and roughly 17 progressor patients) is reported in the paper.

The sample consisted of peripheral blood mononuclear cells (PBMCs), taken at new diagnosis, from a patient treated with antithyroid drugs. The source is a woman in her forties or fifties with Graves disease. Donor details come from another sample of the same person, matched by shared clones.

The CDR3 has the sequence CASSLGRTVTEAFF. The DNA sequence is given as TGTGCCAGCAGCTTAGGCAGGACTGTCACTGAAGCTTTCTTT. The chain is assembled from TRBV11-2 and TRBJ1-1, with the identity of the D gene unclear. The germline V gene specifies SGHAT as CDR1 and FQNNGV as CDR2. The CDR3 numbers 14 residues from cysteine through phenylalanine. Just CDR3 DNA is preserved here, 42 bases in frame from base 1. V is shortened by 1 base, J by 4 bases, and the region joining them spans 10 bases.